This T cell receptor (beta chain) was sequenced for a study of shared clonotypes between healthy human individuals. Cells designated naive CD8 were CD45RO-negative and were positively selected for CCR7, with terminally differentiated effector memory CD45RA+ cells excluded. The table came from immunoSEQ multiplex PCR; TCRdb's copy has only in-frame clones and leaves some out. In the table there are some 2 million clones, less than 95% of which are singletons. CDR1 is MDHEN, CDR2 SYDVKM, per germline. With V trimmed by 5 bases and J by 11 bases, 13 bases remained unmatched. The CDR3 runs to 15 residues.

The TCR was taken from a young man in good health. The chain recombines TRBV28 with TRBJ2-7, with 12 bases that match TRBD1. The sequenced sample was naive CD8+ T cells sorted from blood. The CDR3 sequence is CASSKPGQGAEGEYF. In DNA, the CDR3 is TGTGCCAGCAGTAAGCCGGGACAGGGGGCGGAGGGGGAGTACTTC.